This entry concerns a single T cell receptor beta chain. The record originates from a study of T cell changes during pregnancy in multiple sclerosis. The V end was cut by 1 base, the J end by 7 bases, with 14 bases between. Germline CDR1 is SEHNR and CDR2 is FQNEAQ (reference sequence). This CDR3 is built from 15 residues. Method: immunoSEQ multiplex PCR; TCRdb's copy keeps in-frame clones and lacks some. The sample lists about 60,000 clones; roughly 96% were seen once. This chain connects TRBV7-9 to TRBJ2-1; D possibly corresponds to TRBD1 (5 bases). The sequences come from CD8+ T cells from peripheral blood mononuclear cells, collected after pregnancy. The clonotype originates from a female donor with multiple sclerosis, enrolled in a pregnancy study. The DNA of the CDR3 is TGTGCCAGCAGCTTAGTTTACCCAGGGTATAATGAGCAGTTCTTC. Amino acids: CASSLVYPGYNEQFF.